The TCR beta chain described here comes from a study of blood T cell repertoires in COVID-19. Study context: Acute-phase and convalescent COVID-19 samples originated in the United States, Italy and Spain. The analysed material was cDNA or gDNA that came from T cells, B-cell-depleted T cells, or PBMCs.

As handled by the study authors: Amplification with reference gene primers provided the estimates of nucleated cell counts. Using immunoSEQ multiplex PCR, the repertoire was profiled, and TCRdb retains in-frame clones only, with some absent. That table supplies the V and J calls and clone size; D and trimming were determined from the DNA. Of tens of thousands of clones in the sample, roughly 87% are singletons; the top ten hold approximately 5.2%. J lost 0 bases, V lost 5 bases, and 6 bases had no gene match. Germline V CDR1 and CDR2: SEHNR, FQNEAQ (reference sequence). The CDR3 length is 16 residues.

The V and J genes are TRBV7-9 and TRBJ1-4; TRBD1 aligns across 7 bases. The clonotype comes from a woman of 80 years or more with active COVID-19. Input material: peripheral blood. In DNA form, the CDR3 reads TGTGCCAGCAGCCCGGACAGGCCCTCAACTAATGAAAAACTGTTTTTT. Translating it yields CASSPDRPSTNEKLFF.